These T cell receptor beta chains were read from a single sample in a study of blood T cell repertoires in COVID-19. Generated by immunoSEQ multiplex PCR, the TCRdb table keeps only in-frame clones and is missing some. The sample comprises 45,000 to 55,000 clones, about 78% of which are singletons, and under 6.5% rests with the top ten. Sequencing input: PBMCs or T cells enriched from blood (not recorded which). Every receptor here comes from a woman aged 50 to 60 with acute COVID-19. CDR3s include the opening cysteine and the closing phenylalanine or tryptophan.

TRBJ1-6 TRBV6-5 CASSYQVRGNSPLHF
TRBJ2-5 TRBV7-3 CASSLGLRETQYF
TRBJ2-7 TRBV18 CASSPLREREQYF
TRBJ1-1 TRBV28 CASGRGGQNTEAFF
TRBJ2-7 TRBV11-3 CASSLAVTSSYEQYF
TRBJ2-4 TRBV10-3 CAISESGGTKNIQYF
TRBJ1-2 TRBV7-9 CASSLSGEGYTF
TRBJ1-2 TRBV25-1 CASSEDRTHRGYTF
TRBJ1-1 TRBV7-9 CASSSWYGNTEAFF
TRBJ2-7 TRBV7-9 CASSLALDSYEQYF
TRBJ1-4 TRBV10-2 CASSGVGTGKNEKLFF